Listed below are T cell receptor beta chains from one sample, sequenced in a study of blood T cell repertoires in COVID-19. Data came from immunoSEQ multiplex PCR; TCRdb stores just in-frame clones and leaves some out. The table lists approximately 150,000 clones, roughly 87% of them singletons. The sequenced sample was peripheral blood. The receptors were sampled from a woman in her sixties or seventies with active or convalescent COVID-19. The CDR3 runs from the conserved cysteine through the conserved F or W. The D gene is left open where the match is weak.

TRBV6-5	TRBJ1-1	TRBD1	CASSLGQGWTEAFF	TGTGCCAGCAGTCTAGGACAGGGCTGGACTGAAGCTTTCTTT
TRBV10-3	TRBJ1-2	-	CAISRDYNSGYTF	TGTGCCATCAGCAGGGATTACAACTCTGGCTACACCTTC
TRBV3-1/TRBV3-2	TRBJ1-1	TRBD1	CASRPNRGANTEAFF	TGTGCCAGCAGACCAAACAGGGGGGCGAACACTGAAGCTTTCTTT
TRBV29-1	TRBJ1-2	-	CSVDVQGWKGYTF	TGCAGCGTTGATGTCCAGGGGTGGAAAGGCTACACCTTC
TRBV4-1	TRBJ2-2	-	CASSQGQGMAGEPFF	TGCGCCAGCAGCCAAGGGCAGGGGATGGCCGGGGAGCCGTTTTTT
TRBV15	TRBJ2-5	TRBD1	CATSRRGTGETQYF	TGTGCCACCAGCAGACGCGGGACAGGGGAGACCCAGTACTTC
TRBV19	TRBJ2-5	TRBD1	CASGWTGAGETQYF	TGTGCCAGTGGGTGGACAGGGGCGGGGGAGACCCAGTACTTC
TRBV15	TRBJ2-1	TRBD2	CATSRDLAGGAYNEQFF	TGTGCCACCAGCAGAGATCTAGCCGGGGGGGCCTACAATGAGCAGTTCTTC
TRBV7-9	TRBJ1-2	-	CASSIDRYGYTF	TGTGCCAGCAGCATCGACAGATATGGCTACACCTTC
TRBV11-2	TRBJ2-3	-	CASSPDLGADTQYF	TGTGCCAGCAGCCCAGACTTAGGCGCAGATACGCAGTATTTT
TRBV4-1	TRBJ1-1	TRBD1	CASSQRQGVIGAFF	TGCGCCAGCAGCCAGCGACAGGGGGTGATTGGGGCTTTCTTT